This T cell receptor beta chain comes out of a study of shared clonotypes between healthy human individuals. TCRdb keeps only in-frame clones here, not all; method: immunoSEQ multiplex PCR. The sample has a few million clones, roughly 95% seen once. There are 15 residues in the CDR3. Trimming pared 4 bases from V and 5 bases from J, leaving 18 bases between. CDR1 and CDR2 (germline): SGHNT, YYREEE (reference sequence). The sequence was collected from a man between 18 and 35 years old in good health. Sequencing was carried out using naive CD4+ T cells sorted from blood. The subset denotes: CD45RA+ positively selected. This sequence joins TRBV5-4 and TRBJ2-5; a possible D gene is TRBD2 (6 bases). The CDR3 protein is CASSAGQGGGETQYF. Written as DNA, the CDR3 is TGTGCCAGCAGCGCTGGCCAAGGCGGAGGGGAGACCCAGTACTTC.